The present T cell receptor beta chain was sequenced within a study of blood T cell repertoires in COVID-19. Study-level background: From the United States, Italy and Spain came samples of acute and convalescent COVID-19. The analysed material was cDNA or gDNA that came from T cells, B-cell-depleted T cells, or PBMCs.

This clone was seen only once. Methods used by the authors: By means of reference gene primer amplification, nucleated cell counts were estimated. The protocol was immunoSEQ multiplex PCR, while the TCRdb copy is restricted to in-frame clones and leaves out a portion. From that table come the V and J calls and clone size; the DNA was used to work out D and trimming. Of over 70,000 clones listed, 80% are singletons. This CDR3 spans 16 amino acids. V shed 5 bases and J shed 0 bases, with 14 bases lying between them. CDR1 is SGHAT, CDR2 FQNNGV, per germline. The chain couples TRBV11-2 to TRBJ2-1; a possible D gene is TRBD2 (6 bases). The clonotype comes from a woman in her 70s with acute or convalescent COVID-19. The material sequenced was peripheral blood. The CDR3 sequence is CASSTLAARSYNEQFF. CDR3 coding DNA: TGTGCCAGCAGCACTTTAGCGGCCCGCTCCTACAATGAGCAGTTCTTC.